This TCR beta chain was sequenced for a study of vaccination and CD4 T cells after COVID-19. Note on this clonotype: Antigen: not known.

The CDR3 consists of 14 residues. Germline CDR1 is LNHNV and CDR2 is YYDKDF (reference sequence). V was pared by 5 bases and J by 5 bases, with 9 bases of the junction left unmatched. Treatment defined: roughly 10-day PBMC culture with coronavirus spike peptide pools or control peptides (ViraFEST assay). The Oncomine TCR Beta short-read assay was applied to DNA of cultured CD4+ T cells. TCRdb re-analysed the PCR reads in MiXCR, keeping a single row per CDR3 protein. The profile shows 10,000 or so distinct CDR3 sequences, roughly three fifths of them singletons. The sample was CD4+ T cells from blood, cultured in vitro. This chain joins TRBV15 and TRBJ2-7; 7 bases line up with TRBD1. This clonotype originated in a human donor who had recovered from COVID-19. The CDR3 protein is CATSGGQEFDEQYF. The CDR3 DNA follows: TGTGCCACCAGCGGAGGACAGGAGTTCGACGAGCAGTACTTC.